Each of the 10 T cell receptor beta chains below was sequenced from the same sample in a study of human CD8 memory T cell subsets. Preparation of the TCR beta libraries relied on UMI-labeled 5' RACE. TCRdb reanalyzed the 5' RACE reads and collapses them to one entry per CDR3 protein, without DNA. This listing includes some 11,000 distinct CDR3 sequences. The material sequenced was CD8+ stem-like memory T cells (TSCM and TCM) sorted from PBMCs. Indicated subset: stem-like memory CD8 T cells (TSTEM), CCR7+ PD-1- TIGIT-. These receptors were taken from a human donor in good health.

This rearrangement joins TRBV7-8 to TRBJ1-2; lacking DNA, the TRBD1 call made by TCRdb goes unchecked. The CDR3 is 15 amino acids. The germline V gene encodes CDR1 SGHVS and CDR2 FQNEAQ. The CDR3 spells CASSPGTDTNYGYTF.

CDR3: CASSLGPEWEYSNQPQHF. This sequence joins TRBV5-6 and TRBJ1-5. The V gene's germline CDR1 is SGHDT and CDR2 YYEEEE. The CDR3 runs 18 residues.

The chain links TRBV10-3 to TRBJ2-1. The V gene's germline CDR1 is ENHRY and CDR2 SYGVKD. This CDR3 comprises 14 residues. The CDR3 spells CAISDTLSYNEQFF.

The chain joins TRBV5-5 to TRBJ2-7; absent DNA, TCRdb's TRBD2 call cannot be checked. The CDR3 is made up of 18 amino acids. CDR1 and CDR2 (germline): SGHKS, YYEKEE (reference sequence). This chain's CDR3 is CASSFRGLAGSSSYEQYF.

The chain couples TRBV20-1 to TRBJ1-3; the TCRdb D gene call, TRBD1, has no DNA to confirm it. The CDR3 has 16 amino acids. Germline loops: CDR1 DFQATT, CDR2 SNEGSKA (reference sequence). CDR3 region: CSARDPRGYSGNTIYF.

The CDR3 spells CASSDGTQDSYEQYF. The genes are TRBV9 and TRBJ2-7; TCRdb's D call, TRBD2, is unchecked because there is no DNA. This CDR3 region has 15 residues. Germline CDR1 reads SGDLS; CDR2 reads YYNGEE.

This clonotype is medium-sized by frequency. The J gene is TRBJ2-3, the V gene TRBV7-9; checking the TCRdb D call of TRBD2 is not possible without DNA. Germline V gene sequence: CDR1 SEHNR, CDR2 FQNEAQ (reference sequence). The CDR3 loop spans 17 amino acids. CDR3 protein: CASSSPSGGEPTDTQYF.

V is TRBV5-5 and J is TRBJ2-7; absent DNA, TCRdb's TRBD2 call cannot be checked. The CDR3 runs to 14 residues. CDR1 and CDR2 (germline): SGHKS, YYEKEE (reference sequence). The CDR3 loop is CASSFFLAGYEQYF.

The chain carries TRBV5-1 and TRBJ1-2; the D call of TRBD1 rests on TCRdb alone, since no DNA is present to check it. Per germline, CDR1 SGHRS and CDR2 YFSETQ. This CDR3 spans 17 amino acids. CDR3 region: CASSFPGARGGVNGYTF.

The genes are TRBV23-1 and TRBJ2-7; the D gene TCRdb calls, TRBD1, cannot be checked with no DNA. TRBV23-1 is filed as an ORF, its function uncertain. The CDR3 runs 16 residues. Here the CDR3 reads CASSQPHRQGAYEQYF.